These 9 T cell receptor beta chains share one sample of origin, sequenced in a study of blood T cell repertoires in COVID-19. The data were produced by immunoSEQ multiplex PCR, yet TCRdb's version contains in-frame clones alone and is incomplete. The sample lists more than 85,000 clones, 65% to 85% seen once, with approximately 15% in the top ten. The sequenced sample consisted of peripheral blood. Receptor source: a woman aged 55-69 years with acute or convalescent COVID-19.

Here the CDR3 DNA reads TGTGCCAGCGGAAAAGAACAGGGAGTCGGCTCCTATAATTCACCCCTCCACTTT. Its translation: CASGKEQGVGSYNSPLHF. J is TRBJ1-6 and V is TRBV28; possible D gene TRBD1, 6 bases. The germline V and J ends were trimmed by 8 bases and 0 bases, with 20 bases remaining between them. CDR1 and CDR2 (germline): MDHEN, SYDVKM. This CDR3 is 18 amino acids long.

This clone was detected only once. The chain employs TRBV6-1 and TRBJ2-1; the D is unclear. The CDR3 length is 15 residues. Germline CDR1 and CDR2: MNHNS and SASEGT. Trimming removed 2 bases at V and 8 bases at J, with 16 bases between. CDR3 region: CASSENQRFMDEQFF. CDR3 nucleotide sequence: TGTGCCAGCAGTGAAAACCAGAGGTTTATGGATGAGCAGTTCTTC.

V is TRBV30 and J is TRBJ2-1; possible D gene TRBD2, 6 bases. CDR1 and CDR2 (germline): GTSNPN, SVGIG (reference sequence). CDR3 size: 14 residues. V was shortened by 1 base and J by 6 bases, with 13 bases between the two germline ends. The CDR3 region is CAWSGGTLGNEQFF. For the CDR3, the DNA is TGTGCCTGGAGTGGTGGGACTTTGGGCAATGAGCAGTTCTTC.

The V and J genes are TRBV2 and TRBJ2-1; TRBD1 is a possible D gene (5 bases). CDR3 length: 15 residues. CDR1 is SNHLY, CDR2 FYNNEI, per germline. V dropped 5 bases and J dropped 4 bases, with 15 bases sitting between them. CDR3 bases: TGTGCCAGCAGTCGGCCAGGGATCGGTTACAATGAGCAGTTCTTC. As protein: CASSRPGIGYNEQFF. Supplemented by reference TRBV2 and TRBJ2-1, the full variable domain reads EPEVTQTPSHQVTQMGQEVILRCVPISNHLYFYWYRQILGQKVEFLVSFYNNEISEKSEIFDDQFSVERPDGSNFTLKIRSTKLEDSAMYFCASSRPGIGYNEQFFGPGTRLTVL.

This clone was counted once. This chain joins TRBV19 and TRBJ1-5; D is possibly TRBD1 (6 bases). Germline V gene sequence: CDR1 LNHDA, CDR2 SQIVND (reference sequence). This CDR3 has 16 residues. V lost 1 base, J lost 0 bases, and 10 bases lay in between. CDR3 sequence (DNA): TGTGCCAGTAGTATAGGCCAGGGGTATAGCAATCAGCCCCAGCATTTT. It is translated as CASSIGQGYSNQPQHF.

V usage is TRBV28 and J usage is TRBJ2-1; 9 bases align to TRBD2. Germline V gene sequence: CDR1 MDHEN, CDR2 SYDVKM. This CDR3 is built from 15 residues. V was pared by 6 bases and J by 1 base, with 4 bases of the junction left unmatched. DNA of the CDR3: TGTGCCAGCAGCCCGAGCGGGGGGTCCTACAATGAGCAGTTCTTC. Translated, it gives CASSPSGGSYNEQFF.

The chain recombines TRBV30 with TRBJ2-1; perhaps TRBD1 as D (6 bases). Trimming took off 8 bases at V and 4 bases at J, with 18 bases between the two ends. Germline CDR1 and CDR2: GTSNPN and SVGIG (reference sequence). The CDR3 has 14 amino acids. Here the CDR3 reads CAGRGQQHYNEQFF. The CDR3 DNA reads TGTGCCGGCCGAGGACAGCAACATTACAATGAGCAGTTCTTC.

This clone occurred once. This chain links TRBV7-9 with TRBJ1-5, with TRBD1 matching 8 bases. Trimming at V came to 5 bases and at J to 11 bases, leaving 11 bases not matched to a gene. The length of the CDR3 is 14 residues. The germline V gene encodes CDR1 SEHNR and CDR2 FQNEAQ (reference sequence). The CDR3 coding sequence is TGTGCCAGCAGCCAGACAGGGGCCCCTCTGACCCAGCATTTT. Amino acid sequence: CASSQTGAPLTQHF. The full variable domain, its missing parts supplied by reference TRBV7-9 and TRBJ1-5, is DTGVSQNPRHKITKRGQNVTFRCDPISEHNRLYWYRQTLGQGPEFLTYFQNEAQLEKSRLLSDRFSAERPKGSFSTLEIQRTEQGDSAMYLCASSQTGAPLTQHFGDGTRLSIL.

The J gene is TRBJ1-6, the V gene TRBV2, with a possible D match to TRBD1 (6 bases). Trimming stripped 7 bases from V and 6 bases from J, with 13 bases between. This CDR3 is 14 amino acids long. Germline loops: CDR1 SNHLY, CDR2 FYNNEI. CDR3 in amino acids: CASKRTEPNSPLHF. CDR3 bases: TGTGCCAGCAAAAGGACAGAGCCTAATTCACCCCTCCACTTT. Full variable domain (rest looked up from reference TRBV2 and TRBJ1-6): EPEVTQTPSHQVTQMGQEVILRCVPISNHLYFYWYRQILGQKVEFLVSFYNNEISEKSEIFDDQFSVERPDGSNFTLKIRSTKLEDSAMYFCASKRTEPNSPLHFGNGTRLTVT.